This T cell receptor beta chain was documented in a study of cytomegalovirus exposure and HLA in healthy donors. Study-level background: The 95 to 150 validation repertoires used a platform that matched the one used for the 550 to 800 first-cohort repertoires, as a later analysis reported.

The CDR3 extends over 17 amino acids. The V end was cut by 6 bases, the J end by 4 bases, with 22 bases between. Germline loops: CDR1 LNHDA, CDR2 SQIVND (reference sequence). Notes on the study in general: The study found most TCR sequences rare, yet found some public TCRs in many donors.

In regard to this clone: Antigen: not known.

TCRdb keeps only in-frame clones here, not all; method: immunoSEQ multiplex PCR. The sample comprises 50,000 to 65,000 clones, roughly 89% of which are singletons, and 15% rests with the top ten. The sequencing sample was made of PBMCs. The V and J genes are TRBV19 and TRBJ2-1; D might be TRBD1 (5 bases). This clonotype was sampled from a woman between 18 and 29 years old in good health and CMV-seronegative. The CDR3 DNA sequence: TGTGCCAGTAGCTGCATTACGTGCCCAGGGAATTACAATGAGCAGTTCTTC. Translated, it gives CASSCITCPGNYNEQFF.